The T cell receptor beta chain described here comes from a study of OX40 agonist ivuxolimab in advanced cancers. Study-wide background: Clinicians treated patients with ivuxolimab, an agonistic anti-OX40 (CD134) antibody. Study-wide results and caveats: At 0.1 to 3.0 mg/kg, CD4+ and CD8+ blood T cells expanded clonally by week 6.

Assay used: immunoSEQ multiplex PCR; TCRdb lists only in-frame clones, some missing. The data show 65,000 to 80,000 clones, with more than 80% seen just once and roughly 0.5% held by the top ten. This CDR3 is built from 16 residues. Germline CDR1 is MNHEY and CDR2 is SVGAGI. V lost 4 bases, J lost 0 bases, and 15 bases lay in between. Blood sampling was done at baseline, cycle 4 day 1, and cycle 7 day 1. A remark on this clone: No antigen is known for it.

The sequenced sample was CD4+ or CD8+ T cells sorted from blood, obtained in a trial of the OX40 agonist ivuxolimab. This chain uses TRBV6-5 with TRBJ1-2, with D perhaps matching TRBD1 (5 bases). This sequence was found in an adult with an advanced solid tumor such as melanoma, head and neck, liver or kidney cancer. Here the CDR3 DNA reads TGTGCCAGCAGTTCCTTTGGGACGGACCCTAACTATGGCTACACCTTC. As protein: CASSSFGTDPNYGYTF.